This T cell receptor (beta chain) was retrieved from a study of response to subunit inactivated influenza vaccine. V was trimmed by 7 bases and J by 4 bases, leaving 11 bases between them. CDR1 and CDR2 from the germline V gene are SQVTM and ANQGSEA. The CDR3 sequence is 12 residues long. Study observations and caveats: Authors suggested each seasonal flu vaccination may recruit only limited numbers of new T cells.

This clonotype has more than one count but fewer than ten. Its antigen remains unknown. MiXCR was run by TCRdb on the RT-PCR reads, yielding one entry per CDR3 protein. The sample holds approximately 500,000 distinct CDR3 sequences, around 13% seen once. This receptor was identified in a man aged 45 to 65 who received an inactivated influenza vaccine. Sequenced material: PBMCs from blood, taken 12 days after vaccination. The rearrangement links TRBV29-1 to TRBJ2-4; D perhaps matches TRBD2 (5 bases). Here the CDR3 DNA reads TGCAGCGGGCTAGGGAGAAAAAACATTCAGTACTTC. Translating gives CSGLGRKNIQYF.